The 2 T cell receptor beta chains reported below all come from one sample, sequenced in a study of blood T cell repertoires in COVID-19. The data were produced by immunoSEQ multiplex PCR, yet TCRdb's version contains in-frame clones alone and is incomplete. Among under 200,000 clones listed, around 80% were seen once. Sequencing used peripheral blood. All receptors derive from a man between 65 and 80 years old with active or convalescent COVID-19.

The gene calls are TRBV7-2 and TRBJ1-1, with D uncertain. Per the germline V gene, CDR1 is SGHTA and CDR2 is FQGNSA. Trimming cost V 0 bases and J 11 bases, with 10 bases left between them. CDR3 length equals 12 residues. DNA for the CDR3: TGTGCCAGCAGCTTAGCCTTGACGGGGGCTTTCTTT. Protein sequence: CASSLALTGAFF. The full variable domain, its missing parts supplied by reference TRBV7-2 and TRBJ1-1, is GAGVSQSPSNKVTEKGKDVELRCDPISGHTALYWYRQSLGQGLEFLIYFQGNSAPDKSGLPSDRFSAERTGGSVSTLTIQRTQQEDSAVYLCASSLALTGAFFGQGTRLTVV.

The chain carries TRBV7-9 and TRBJ1-2; the match to TRBD1 covers 10 bases. Germline values: CDR1 SEHNR, CDR2 FQNEAQ (reference sequence). The V gene end was trimmed by 6 bases and the J gene end by 6 bases; junction bases not matched to a gene: 7. CDR3 size: 14 residues. CDR3 sequence reads: CASRPTGGWDGYTF. CDR3 bases: TGTGCCAGCAGACCGACAGGGGGCTGGGATGGCTACACCTTC.